This entry features one T cell receptor beta chain sequence. Its antigen remains unidentified. This sample is part of a study of cytomegalovirus exposure and HLA in healthy donors. Study-wide background: Earlier results showed approximately 110 million unique TCR beta sequences derived from approximately 170 million T cells.

The PCR made use of 60 Vbeta and 13 Jbeta primers. Using immunoSEQ multiplex PCR, the repertoire was profiled, and TCRdb retains in-frame clones only, with some absent. The table shows some 150,000 clones, with around 75% occurring only once. Overall study findings and caveats: Among TCR beta chains, those listed as cytomegalovirus-associated numbered approximately 150.

The germline V gene has CDR1 SNHLY and CDR2 FYNNEI. The CDR3 is 13 amino acids. V lost 4 bases to trimming and J lost 8 bases, with 14 bases between them. The sequencing input was PBMCs. The V and J genes are TRBV2 and TRBJ1-2; D is perhaps TRBD1 (6 bases). This clonotype was sampled from a young woman in good health and CMV-seronegative. The CDR3 nucleotides read TGTGCCAGCAGTGCCCCGGGACAATGCGGCTACACCTTC. Translating gives CASSAPGQCGYTF.